Shown below are 10 T cell receptor beta chains from a single sample sequenced in a study of molecular identifiers for immune sequencing clone quantification. TCRdb reprocessed the PCR reads with MiXCR, giving one entry per CDR3 protein. The sample has roughly 93,000 distinct CDR3 sequences; roughly 25% are singletons. The sequencing input was naive CD8+ T cells from blood, with Jurkat cell RNA spiked in. Subset denoted: FACS-sorted CD8+CD4-CCR7+CD45RA+ naive T cells. The receptors shown here come from a human donor in good health. Some libraries in this study had Jurkat cell RNA spiked in.

Concerning this clonotype itself: A much larger clone is a single base away; this may be a read error. The V and J genes are TRBV12-5 and TRBJ2-6; weak D call: TRBD1 (5 bases). Germline CDR1 reads LGHNT; CDR2 reads FRNRAP. There are 17 residues in the CDR3. CDR3 sequence (DNA): TGTGCTAGTGGTCGGCCCGTTGGAGCGTCTGGGGCCAACGTCCTGGCTTTC. As protein: CASGRPVGASGANVLAF.

A word on this clonotype: This clone may be a read error of a much larger clone one base away. The rearrangement joins TRBV7-9 to TRBJ1-1; D gene uncertain. Germline CDR1 reads SEHNR; CDR2 reads FQNEAQ (reference sequence). The CDR3 consists of 15 residues. V lost 8 bases, J lost 1 base, and 17 bases lay in between. The CDR3 coding sequence is TGTGCCAGCCCCCGAAGTGGGGTTAAGAACACTGAAGCTTTCTTT. It yields the protein CASPRSGVKNTEAFF.

The chain employs TRBV19 and TRBJ2-7; 10 bases fit TRBD2. The germline V gene has CDR1 LNHDA and CDR2 SQIVND (reference sequence). This CDR3 has 14 residues. V trimming: 5 bases; J trimming: 6 bases; junction bases outside the gene matches: 7. CDR3 sequence (DNA): TGTGCCAGTAGTGCCATAGCGGGAGGACCCGAGCAGTACTTC. This sequence encodes CASSAIAGGPEQYF.

This clonotype was detected ten times or more. The chain carries TRBV12-3 or TRBV12-4 and TRBJ1-1, with a tentative D call TRBD1 (5 bases). The CDR3 runs 12 residues. V lost 6 bases and J lost 5, with 10 bases in between. In nucleotides, the CDR3 is TGTGCCAGCAGCCCCGGGGGGACTGAAGCTTTCTTT. Amino acids: CASSPGGTEAFF.

The sample holds a few counts of this clonotype. V is TRBV24-1 and J is TRBJ2-1; 7 bases are shared with TRBD1. V shed 0 bases and J 5 bases; nucleotides not matched to a gene: 6. The V gene's germline CDR1 is KGHDR and CDR2 SFDVKD. The CDR3 runs 16 residues. CDR3 protein: CATSDLTGEKDNEQFF. The CDR3 DNA sequence: TGTGCCACCAGTGATTTGACAGGGGAAAAAGACAATGAGCAGTTCTTC.

This clonotype was seen repeatedly, ten times or more. The chain links TRBV7-9 to TRBJ1-5, with TRBD1 as a possible D gene (6 bases). This CDR3 spans 15 amino acids. The V end was cut by 1 base, the J end by 7 bases, with 14 bases between. CDR1 is SEHNR, CDR2 FQNEAQ, per germline (reference sequence). The CDR3 loop is CASSLGSGAGQPQHF. The CDR3 DNA is TGTGCCAGCAGCTTAGGCTCGGGGGCTGGGCAGCCCCAGCATTTT.

J is TRBJ2-6 and V is TRBV30, with no clear D. The germline V gene encodes CDR1 GTSNPN and CDR2 SVGIG (reference sequence). Deletions cut 2 bases from V and 4 bases from J, with 18 bases between. The CDR3 has 17 amino acids. The CDR3 here is CAWSFSRLFGGANVLTF. The CDR3 nucleotides read TGTGCCTGGAGTTTCTCCAGGCTCTTCGGAGGGGCCAACGTCCTGACTTTC.

The J gene is TRBJ2-7, the V gene TRBV6-5; 7 bases are shared with TRBD1. Germline V lookup: CDR1 MNHEY, CDR2 SVGAGI. This CDR3 spans 14 amino acids. Germline trimming cut 5 bases from V and 3 bases from J; bases unmatched to any gene: 7. This CDR3 is CASSPRQGFYEQYF. DNA of the CDR3: TGTGCCAGCAGTCCACGACAGGGATTCTACGAGCAGTACTTC.

This chain links TRBV19 with TRBJ1-2; 9 bases are a match to TRBD1. Germline lookup yields CDR1 LNHDA and CDR2 SQIVND (reference sequence). The CDR3 has 14 residues. Trimming removed 5 bases from V and 6 bases from J; junction bases left unmatched: 7. CDR3 DNA sequence: TGTGCCAGTAGTCTCACAGGGGGCGCAGATGGCTACACCTTC. This sequence encodes CASSLTGGADGYTF.

The chain recombines TRBV27 with TRBJ2-7; D may correspond to TRBD1 or TRBD2 (6 bases each). V dropped 6 bases and J dropped 4 bases, with 16 bases sitting between them. The CDR3 sequence is 14 residues long. CDR1 MNHEY and CDR2 SMNVEV come from the germline V gene (reference sequence). CDR3: CASRTTGRIYEQYF. For the CDR3, the DNA is TGTGCCAGCAGGACAACAGGGAGGATTTACGAGCAGTACTTC.